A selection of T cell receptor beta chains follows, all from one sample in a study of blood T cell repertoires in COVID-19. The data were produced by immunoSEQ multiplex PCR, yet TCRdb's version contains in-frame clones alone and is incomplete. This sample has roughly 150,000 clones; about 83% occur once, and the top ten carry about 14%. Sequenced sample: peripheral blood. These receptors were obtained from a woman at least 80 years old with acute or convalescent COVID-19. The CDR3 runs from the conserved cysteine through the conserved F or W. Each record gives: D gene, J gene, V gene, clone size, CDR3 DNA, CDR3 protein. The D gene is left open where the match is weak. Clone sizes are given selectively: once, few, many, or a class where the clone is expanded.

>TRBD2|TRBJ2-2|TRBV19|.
TGTGCCAGTAATCTCGGACTAGCGGGGTACACCGGGGAGCTGTTTTTT
CASNLGLAGYTGELFF
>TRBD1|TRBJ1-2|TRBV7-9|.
TGTGCCAGCAGCTTTGGGCAGGGGGTCGATGGCTACACCTTC
CASSFGQGVDGYTF
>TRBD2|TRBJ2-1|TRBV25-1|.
TGTGCCAGCAGTGAAGGAGGTAGCGGGGCCAGCTCCTACAATGAGCAGTTCTTC
CASSEGGSGASSYNEQFF
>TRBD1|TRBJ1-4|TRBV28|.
TGTGCCAGCAGTCCGGGACAGGCCAATGAAAAACTGTTTTTT
CASSPGQANEKLFF
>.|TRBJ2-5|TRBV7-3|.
TGTGCCAGCAGCCGAGGGGGTAGCGAGACCCAGTACTTC
CASSRGGSETQYF
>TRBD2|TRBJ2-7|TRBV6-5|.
TGTGCCAGCAGTTACTCGGCGGGGGGCTCGTCCTACGAGCAGTACTTC
CASSYSAGGSSYEQYF
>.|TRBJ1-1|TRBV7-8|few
TGTGCCAGCAGCTTAGCCAGGGGGAACACTGAAGCTTTCTTT
CASSLARGNTEAFF
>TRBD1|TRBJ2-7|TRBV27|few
TGTGCCAGCAGTTTATATCCGGGACAGGGTTCGAAGCAGTACTTC
CASSLYPGQGSKQYF
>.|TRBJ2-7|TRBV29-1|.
TGCAGCGTTGCGACTCAGAGCTCCTACGAGCAGTACTTC
CSVATQSSYEQYF
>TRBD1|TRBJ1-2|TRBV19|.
TGTGCCAGTAGGGTTGACAGGGGACTCTATGGCTACACCTTC
CASRVDRGLYGYTF
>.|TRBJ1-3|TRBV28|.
TGTGCCAGCAGTCGCAGGGTAACTGGAAACACCATATATTTT
CASSRRVTGNTIYF
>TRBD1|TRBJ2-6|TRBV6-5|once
TGTGCCAGCTGGCAGGGGGCTGGGGCCAACGTCCTGACTTTC
CASWQGAGANVLTF
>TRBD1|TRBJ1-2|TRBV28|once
TGTGCCAGCATTCCACAACAAGGGGGACAGGGCACATATGGCTACACCTTC
CASIPQQGGQGTYGYTF
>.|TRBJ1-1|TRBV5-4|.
TGTGCCAGCAGCTTTATCAGAGGCACTGAAGCTTTCTTT
CASSFIRGTEAFF
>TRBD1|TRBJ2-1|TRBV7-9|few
TGTGCCAGCAGCCGAGACCCGGGACAGGGGGCGGGCTCCTACAATGAGCAGTTCTTC
CASSRDPGQGAGSYNEQFF
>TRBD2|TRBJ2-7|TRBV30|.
TGTGCCTGGAGTGTAGCGGGGGGGCGGGGCGAGCAGTACTTC
CAWSVAGGRGEQYF
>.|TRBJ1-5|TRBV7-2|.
TGTGCCAGCAGCCCAGCCCAGCGTTTGGGTCAGCCCCAGCATTTT
CASSPAQRLGQPQHF
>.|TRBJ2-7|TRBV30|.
TGTGCCTGGAGTACCAAGCGGGCCCCCGCGTACGAGCAGTACTTC
CAWSTKRAPAYEQYF